This is a list of T cell receptor beta chains from one sample in a study of blood T cell repertoires in COVID-19. TCRdb keeps only in-frame clones here, not all; method: immunoSEQ multiplex PCR. The repertoire holds fewer than 150,000 clones, under 90% seen once, with 1.6% in the top ten. Source material: PBMCs or T cells enriched from blood (not recorded which). These receptors all come from a young woman who had been exposed to COVID-19. Both conserved end residues are part of each CDR3. Each record gives: CDR3 protein, CDR3 DNA, J gene, V gene, D gene, clone size. The D gene is left open where the match is weak. Not every row has a clone size; where given, it reads once, few, many or a size class.

CAWSPQGTQRNQPQHF	TGTGCCTGGAGTCCACAGGGGACCCAACGCAATCAGCCCCAGCATTTT	TRBJ1-5	TRBV30	TRBD1	-
CASRAGQETEPQHF	TGTGCCAGCAGAGCAGGACAGGAAACGGAGCCCCAGCATTTT	TRBJ1-5	TRBV6-5	TRBD1	-
CASSILSGYTF	TGTGCCAGTAGTATTCTCTCGGGCTACACCTTC	TRBJ1-2	TRBV19	-	-
CASSEGASNTEAFF	TGTGCCAGCAGCGAAGGGGCCTCGAACACTGAAGCTTTCTTT	TRBJ1-1	TRBV11-2	-	-
CASSLSGGGYGYTF	TGTGCCAGCAGCTTAAGTGGGGGCGGCTATGGCTACACCTTC	TRBJ1-2	TRBV7-2	-	-
CASREGALNTEAFF	TGTGCCAGCAGAGAGGGGGCGTTAAACACTGAAGCTTTCTTT	TRBJ1-1	TRBV28	TRBD1	-
CSVEVERDTLHF	TGCAGCGTTGAAGTGGAGAGGGACACACTGCACTTC	TRBJ2-7	TRBV29-1	-	-
CASSNGHPWGEQYF	TGTGCCAGCAGTAACGGACATCCCTGGGGCGAGCAGTACTTC	TRBJ2-7	TRBV6-5	-	-
CAWLQGAGWGTQYF	TGTGCCTGGCTACAGGGGGCTGGGTGGGGGACCCAGTACTTC	TRBJ2-5	TRBV30	TRBD1	once
CASSLLQRQGVGTNEKLFF	TGTGCCAGCAGCTTACTACAGAGGCAGGGGGTAGGGACTAATGAAAAACTGTTTTTT	TRBJ1-4	TRBV7-6	TRBD1	-
CSSRRRFSGEAFF	TGCAGCTCTCGAAGGCGGTTTTCTGGTGAAGCTTTCTTT	TRBJ1-1	TRBV29-1	-	-
CASTESGTYEQYF	TGTGCCAGCACCGAAAGCGGAACCTACGAGCAGTACTTC	TRBJ2-7	TRBV7-9	-	-
CASSLIVESEAFF	TGTGCCAGCAGTTTAATTGTCGAGTCCGAAGCTTTCTTT	TRBJ1-1	TRBV27	-	-
CASSQERGTGGPGELFF	TGCGCCAGCAGCCAAGAAAGAGGGACAGGGGGCCCCGGGGAGCTGTTTTTT	TRBJ2-2	TRBV4-3	TRBD1	-
CASTPRQGASYEQYF	TGTGCCAGTACCCCTCGACAGGGAGCTTCCTACGAGCAGTACTTC	TRBJ2-7	TRBV19	TRBD1	-
CASSQHRSYEQYF	TGCGCCAGCAGCCAACACAGATCCTACGAGCAGTACTTC	TRBJ2-7	TRBV4-1	-	-
CASSKGVRGGGFKYEQYF	TGTGCCAGCAGCAAAGGAGTACGGGGAGGCGGATTCAAGTACGAGCAGTACTTC	TRBJ2-7	TRBV21-1	-	-
CAISELAGGGYNEQFF	TGTGCCATCAGTGAACTAGCGGGAGGTGGCTACAATGAGCAGTTCTTC	TRBJ2-1	TRBV10-3	TRBD2	-
CASSARSNRGSYEQYF	TGTGCCAGCAGCGCAAGGAGTAACAGGGGGTCCTACGAGCAGTACTTC	TRBJ2-7	TRBV7-9	TRBD1	-
CSVETGSGTEAFF	TGCAGCGTTGAAACAGGGTCGGGGACTGAAGCTTTCTTT	TRBJ1-1	TRBV29-1	-	-
CASRVTGRSGYGYTF	TGTGCCAGCAGGGTCACAGGGAGATCGGGCTATGGCTACACCTTC	TRBJ1-2	TRBV2	-	-
CASSQGIIGWADTQYF	TGCGCCAGCAGCCAAGGTATCATCGGGTGGGCAGATACGCAGTATTTT	TRBJ2-3	TRBV4-3	-	-
CASSEGSSYEQYF	TGTGCCAGCAGCGAGGGTAGCTCCTACGAGCAGTACTTC	TRBJ2-7	TRBV28	-	once
CASSGTGLSTDTQYF	TGTGCCAGCAGCGGGACAGGGTTGAGCACAGATACGCAGTATTTT	TRBJ2-3	TRBV7-2	TRBD1	-
CASSAKRQTETGPSPLHF	TGTGCCAGCAGTGCCAAACGACAGACGGAAACCGGTCCTTCACCCCTCCACTTT	TRBJ1-6	TRBV6-1	-	-
CASSGRQGPYEQYF	TGTGCCAGCAGCGGCCGACAGGGTCCCTACGAGCAGTACTTC	TRBJ2-7	TRBV9	TRBD1	few
CASSIQGTTNEKLFF	TGTGCCAGTAGTATCCAGGGGACAACTAATGAAAAACTGTTTTTT	TRBJ1-4	TRBV19	-	-
CSAEGRTGRAYGYTF	TGCAGCGCCGAGGGGCGAACAGGGCGCGCCTATGGCTACACCTTC	TRBJ1-2	TRBV29-1	-	-
CSVSRESYSSNTEAFF	TGCAGCGTTTCTAGAGAGAGCTACTCCTCGAACACTGAAGCTTTCTTT	TRBJ1-1	TRBV29-1	-	-
CATSDLAGNGYTF	TGTGCCACCAGTGATTTGGCAGGGAATGGCTACACCTTC	TRBJ1-2	TRBV24-1	-	few
CATGGSSYNEQFF	TGTGCCACCGGGGGGAGCTCCTACAATGAGCAGTTCTTC	TRBJ2-1	TRBV24-1	-	-
CASSLALAGHYNEQFF	TGTGCCAGCAGCTTGGCGCTAGCGGGCCACTACAATGAGCAGTTCTTC	TRBJ2-1	TRBV5-8	TRBD2	once
CASSIGQASEQYF	TGTGCCAGTAGTATTGGACAGGCCAGCGAGCAGTACTTC	TRBJ2-7	TRBV19	TRBD1	-
CASSQGGFRGKGTEAFF	TGCGCCAGCAGCCAAGGGGGATTCAGGGGGAAGGGCACTGAAGCTTTCTTT	TRBJ1-1	TRBV4-1	TRBD1	-
CASQKHRVAEAFF	TGTGCCAGCCAAAAACACCGGGTCGCTGAAGCTTTCTTT	TRBJ1-1	TRBV12-3/TRBV12-4	-	-
CASSSYYGYTF	TGTGCCAGCAGTTCTTACTATGGCTACACCTTC	TRBJ1-2	TRBV5-4	-	few
CASSLPLAESYEQYF	TGTGCCAGCAGCTTGCCCCTAGCGGAGTCCTACGAGCAGTACTTC	TRBJ2-7	TRBV5-6	TRBD2	-
CASRRTSGNTGELFF	TGTGCCAGCAGACGGACTAGCGGGAACACCGGGGAGCTGTTTTTT	TRBJ2-2	TRBV6-5	TRBD2	-
CASSKTSADTQYF	TGTGCCAGCAGCAAGACTAGTGCCGATACGCAGTATTTT	TRBJ2-3	TRBV27	-	-
CASSQDRQGTYNEQFF	TGCGCCAGCAGCCAAGATCGACAGGGAACCTACAATGAGCAGTTCTTC	TRBJ2-1	TRBV4-3	TRBD1	-
CASSQEDSSSYNEQFF	TGTGCCAGCAGCCAAGAGGACTCGAGCTCCTACAATGAGCAGTTCTTC	TRBJ2-1	TRBV4-2	-	-
CAWSVRDRSRTEAFF	TGTGCCTGGAGTGTTCGGGACAGGTCACGCACTGAAGCTTTCTTT	TRBJ1-1	TRBV30	TRBD1	few
CASKDRGLYGYTF	TGTGCCAGCAAGGACAGGGGGCTCTATGGCTACACCTTC	TRBJ1-2	TRBV25-1	TRBD1	-
CASSLRQGTRNEQYF	TGTGCCAGCTCACTCCGACAGGGAACTAGGAACGAGCAGTACTTC	TRBJ2-7	TRBV18	TRBD1	-
CASSVGTGNTDTQYF	TGCGCCAGCAGTGTGGGGACAGGGAACACAGATACGCAGTATTTT	TRBJ2-3	TRBV10-1	TRBD1	few
CASSPRTGRGYTF	TGTGCCAGCAGCCCCCGGACAGGGCGCGGCTACACCTTC	TRBJ1-2	TRBV6-5	TRBD1	-
CASSSGRGEQYF	TGTGCCAGCTCATCAGGTAGGGGCGAGCAGTACTTC	TRBJ2-7	TRBV18	-	-
CANRQGFNTGELFF	TGTGCCAACAGACAGGGATTTAACACCGGGGAGCTGTTTTTT	TRBJ2-2	TRBV6-4	TRBD1	-
CATSLDRAGNQPQHF	TGTGCCACCAGCTTAGACAGGGCGGGCAATCAGCCCCAGCATTTT	TRBJ1-5	TRBV15	TRBD1	-
CASSLTSDEQFF	TGTGCCAGCAGCCTTACTAGCGATGAGCAGTTCTTC	TRBJ2-1	TRBV28	TRBD2	many
CASSLASGTNYGYTF	TGTGCCAGCAGCTTAGCCTCGGGAACCAACTATGGCTACACCTTC	TRBJ1-2	TRBV11-2	-	-
CASSLFAGANEQFF	TGTGCCAGCAGCCTTTTCGCAGGGGCGAATGAGCAGTTCTTC	TRBJ2-1	TRBV5-8	-	-
CASSTQTSARGTQYF	TGTGCCAGCAGCACCCAAACTAGCGCGCGGGGTACGCAGTATTTT	TRBJ2-3	TRBV7-2	TRBD2	-